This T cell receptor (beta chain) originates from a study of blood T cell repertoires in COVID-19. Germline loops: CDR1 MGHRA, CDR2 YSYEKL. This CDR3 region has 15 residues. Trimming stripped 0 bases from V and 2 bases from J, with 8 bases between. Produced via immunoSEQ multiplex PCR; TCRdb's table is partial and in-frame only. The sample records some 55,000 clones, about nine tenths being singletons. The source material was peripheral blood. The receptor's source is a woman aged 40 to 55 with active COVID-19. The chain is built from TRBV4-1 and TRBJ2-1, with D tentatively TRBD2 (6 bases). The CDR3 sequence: CASSQDSGAYNEQFF. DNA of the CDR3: TGCGCCAGCAGCCAAGATTCGGGGGCCTACAATGAGCAGTTCTTC.